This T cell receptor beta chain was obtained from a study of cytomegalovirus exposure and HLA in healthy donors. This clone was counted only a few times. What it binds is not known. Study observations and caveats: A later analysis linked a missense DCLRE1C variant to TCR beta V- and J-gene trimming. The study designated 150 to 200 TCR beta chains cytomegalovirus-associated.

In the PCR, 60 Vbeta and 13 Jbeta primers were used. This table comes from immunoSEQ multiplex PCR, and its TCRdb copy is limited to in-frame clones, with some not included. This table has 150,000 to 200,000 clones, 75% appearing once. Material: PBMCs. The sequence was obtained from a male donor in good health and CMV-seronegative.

The chain's CDR3 is CASSSGLSTDTQYF. DNA of the CDR3: TGTGCCAGCAGTAGCGGGCTAAGCACAGATACGCAGTATTTT. The genes are TRBV2 and TRBJ2-3; D is possibly TRBD2 (6 bases). This CDR3 is 14 amino acids long. V lost 5 bases to trimming and J lost 0 bases, with 9 bases between them. Germline assignment: CDR1 SNHLY and CDR2 FYNNEI.